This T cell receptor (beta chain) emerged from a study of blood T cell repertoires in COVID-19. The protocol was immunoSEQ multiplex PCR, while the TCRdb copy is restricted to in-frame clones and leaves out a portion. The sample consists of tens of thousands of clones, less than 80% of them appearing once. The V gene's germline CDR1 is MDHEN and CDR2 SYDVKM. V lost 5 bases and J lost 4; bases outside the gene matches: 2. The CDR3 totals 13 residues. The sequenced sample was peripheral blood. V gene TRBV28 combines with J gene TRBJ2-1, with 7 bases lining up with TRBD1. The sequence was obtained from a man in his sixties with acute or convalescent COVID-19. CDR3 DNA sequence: TGTGCCAGCAGTCTGGGACAGTACAATGAGCAGTTCTTC. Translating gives CASSLGQYNEQFF.